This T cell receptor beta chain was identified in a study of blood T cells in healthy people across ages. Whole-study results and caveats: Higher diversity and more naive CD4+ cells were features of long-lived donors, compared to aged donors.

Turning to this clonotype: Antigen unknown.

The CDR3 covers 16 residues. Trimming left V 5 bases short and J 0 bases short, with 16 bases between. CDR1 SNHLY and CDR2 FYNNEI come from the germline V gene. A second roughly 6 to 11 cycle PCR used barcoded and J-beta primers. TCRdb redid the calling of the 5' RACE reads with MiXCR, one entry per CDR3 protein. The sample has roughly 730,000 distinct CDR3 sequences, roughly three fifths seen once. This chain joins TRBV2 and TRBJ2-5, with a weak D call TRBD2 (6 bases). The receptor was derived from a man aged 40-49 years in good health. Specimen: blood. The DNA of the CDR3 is TGTGCCAGCAGTCGAGCCGGGACTCAGTACCAAGAGACCCAGTACTTC. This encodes CASSRAGTQYQETQYF.